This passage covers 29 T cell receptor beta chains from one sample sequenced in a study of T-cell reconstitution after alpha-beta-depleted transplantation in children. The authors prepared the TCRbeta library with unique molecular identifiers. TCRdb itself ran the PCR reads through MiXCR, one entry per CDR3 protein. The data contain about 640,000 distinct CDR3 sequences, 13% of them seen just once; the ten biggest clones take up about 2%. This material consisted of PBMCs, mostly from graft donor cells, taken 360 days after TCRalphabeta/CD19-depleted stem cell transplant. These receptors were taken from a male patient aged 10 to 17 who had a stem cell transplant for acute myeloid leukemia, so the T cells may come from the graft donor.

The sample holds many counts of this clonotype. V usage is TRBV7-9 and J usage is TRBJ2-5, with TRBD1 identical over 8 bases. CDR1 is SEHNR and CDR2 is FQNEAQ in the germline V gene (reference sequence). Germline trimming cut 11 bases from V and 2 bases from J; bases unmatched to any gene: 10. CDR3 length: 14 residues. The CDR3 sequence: CASSRTGIQETQYF. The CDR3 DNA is TGTGCCTCAAGCAGGACAGGGATACAAGAGACCCAGTACTTC.

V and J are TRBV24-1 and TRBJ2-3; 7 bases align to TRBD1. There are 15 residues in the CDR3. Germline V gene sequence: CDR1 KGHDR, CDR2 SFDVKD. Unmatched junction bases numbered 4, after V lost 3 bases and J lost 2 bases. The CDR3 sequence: CATSDPGTATDTQYF. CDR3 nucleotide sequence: TGTGCCACCAGTGATCCCGGGACAGCCACAGATACGCAGTATTTT.

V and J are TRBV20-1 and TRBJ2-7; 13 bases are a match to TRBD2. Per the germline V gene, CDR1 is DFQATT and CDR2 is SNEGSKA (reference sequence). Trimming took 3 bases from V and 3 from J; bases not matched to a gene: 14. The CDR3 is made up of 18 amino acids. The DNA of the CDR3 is TGCAGTGCTAGTCTGGGACTAGCGGGACAAGCGTCAGGCTACGAGCAGTACTTC. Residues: CSASLGLAGQASGYEQYF.

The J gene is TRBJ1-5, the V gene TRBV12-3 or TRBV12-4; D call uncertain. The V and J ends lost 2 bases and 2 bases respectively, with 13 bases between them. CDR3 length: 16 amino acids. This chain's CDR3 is CASSLRAVLGNQPQHF. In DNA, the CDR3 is TGTGCCAGCAGTTTAAGGGCAGTTTTGGGCAATCAGCCCCAGCATTTT.

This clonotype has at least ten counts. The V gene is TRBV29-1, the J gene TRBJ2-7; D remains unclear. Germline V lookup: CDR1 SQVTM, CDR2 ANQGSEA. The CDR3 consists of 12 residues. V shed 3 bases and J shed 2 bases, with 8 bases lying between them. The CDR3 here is CSVEFTPYEQYF. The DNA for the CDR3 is TGCAGCGTTGAGTTCACTCCCTACGAGCAGTACTTC.

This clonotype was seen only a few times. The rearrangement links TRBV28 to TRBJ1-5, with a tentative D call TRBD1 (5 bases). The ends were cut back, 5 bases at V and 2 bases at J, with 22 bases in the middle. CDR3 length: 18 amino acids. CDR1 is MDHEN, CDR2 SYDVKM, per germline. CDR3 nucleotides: TGTGCCAGCAGTCCCCATCGGTGGGGCGATTCTCGCAATCAGCCCCAGCATTTT. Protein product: CASSPHRWGDSRNQPQHF.

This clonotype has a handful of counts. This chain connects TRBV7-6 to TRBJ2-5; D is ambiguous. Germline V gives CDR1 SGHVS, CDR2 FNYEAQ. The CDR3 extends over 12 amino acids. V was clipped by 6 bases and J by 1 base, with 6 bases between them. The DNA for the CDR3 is TGTGCCAGCAGGACACTCCAAGAGACCCAGTACTTC. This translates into CASRTLQETQYF.

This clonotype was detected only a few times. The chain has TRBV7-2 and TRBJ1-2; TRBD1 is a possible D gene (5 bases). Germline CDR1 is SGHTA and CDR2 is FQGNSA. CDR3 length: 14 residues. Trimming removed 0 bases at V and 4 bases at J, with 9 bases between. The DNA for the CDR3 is TGTGCCAGCAGCTTAGCGCGGGGCTTCTATGGCTACACCTTC. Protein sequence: CASSLARGFYGYTF.

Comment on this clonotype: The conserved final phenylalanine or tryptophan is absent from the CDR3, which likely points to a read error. In DNA form, the CDR3 reads TGTGCCAGCAGCCCGGGGAGGGCGACTCAGCCCCAGCATCTT. Protein product: CASSPGRATQPQHL. The rearrangement joins TRBV11-2 to TRBJ1-5; D not resolved. From germline, CDR1 is SGHAT and CDR2 FQNNGV. This CDR3 is 14 amino acids long. Trimming shortened V by 5 bases and J by 6 bases, and 14 bases separated the two germline ends.

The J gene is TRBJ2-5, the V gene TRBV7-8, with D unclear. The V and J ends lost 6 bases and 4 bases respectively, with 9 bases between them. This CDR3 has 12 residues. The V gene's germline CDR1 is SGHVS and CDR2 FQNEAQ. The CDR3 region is CASSSPAETQYF. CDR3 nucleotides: TGTGCCAGCAGTTCCCCGGCAGAGACCCAGTACTTC.

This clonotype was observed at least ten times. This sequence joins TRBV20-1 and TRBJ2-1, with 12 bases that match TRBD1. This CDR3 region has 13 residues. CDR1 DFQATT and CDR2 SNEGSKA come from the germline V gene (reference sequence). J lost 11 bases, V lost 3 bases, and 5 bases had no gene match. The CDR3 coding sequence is TGCAGTGCTAGTAGGGACAGGGGGCTTAAGCAGTTCTTC. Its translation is CSASRDRGLKQFF.

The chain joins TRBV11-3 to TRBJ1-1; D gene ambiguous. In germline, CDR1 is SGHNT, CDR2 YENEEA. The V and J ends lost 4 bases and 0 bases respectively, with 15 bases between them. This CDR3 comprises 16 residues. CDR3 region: CASSSGSGYLNTEAFF. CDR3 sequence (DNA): TGTGCCAGCAGCTCGGGGTCCGGGTATCTGAACACTGAAGCTTTCTTT.

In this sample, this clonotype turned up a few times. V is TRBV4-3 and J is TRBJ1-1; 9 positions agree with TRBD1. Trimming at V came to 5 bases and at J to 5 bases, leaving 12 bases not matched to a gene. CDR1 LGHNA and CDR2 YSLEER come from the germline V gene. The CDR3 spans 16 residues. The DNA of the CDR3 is TGCGCCAGCAGCTCAATTACAGGGGGCCCGCTTACTGAAGCTTTCTTT. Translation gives CASSSITGGPLTEAFF.

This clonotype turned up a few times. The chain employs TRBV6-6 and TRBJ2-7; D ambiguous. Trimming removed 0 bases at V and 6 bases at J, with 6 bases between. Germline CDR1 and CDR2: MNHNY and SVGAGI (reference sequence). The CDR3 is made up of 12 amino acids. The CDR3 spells CASSYSGSEQYF. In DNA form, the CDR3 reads TGTGCCAGCAGTTACTCCGGGTCCGAGCAGTACTTC.

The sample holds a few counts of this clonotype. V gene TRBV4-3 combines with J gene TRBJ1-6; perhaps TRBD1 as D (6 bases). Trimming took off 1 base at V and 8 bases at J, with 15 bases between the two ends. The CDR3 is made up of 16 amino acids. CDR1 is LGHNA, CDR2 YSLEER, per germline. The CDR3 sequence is CASSQAQGPLDSPLHF. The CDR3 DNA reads TGCGCCAGCAGCCAAGCCCAGGGGCCTTTGGATTCACCCCTCCACTTT.

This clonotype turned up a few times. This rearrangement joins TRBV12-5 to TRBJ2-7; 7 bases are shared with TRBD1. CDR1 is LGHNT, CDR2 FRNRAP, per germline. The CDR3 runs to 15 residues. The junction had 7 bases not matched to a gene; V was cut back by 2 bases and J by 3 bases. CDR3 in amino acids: CASGLSTGPLYEQYF. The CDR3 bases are TGTGCTAGTGGTTTGTCGACAGGGCCCCTCTACGAGCAGTACTTC.

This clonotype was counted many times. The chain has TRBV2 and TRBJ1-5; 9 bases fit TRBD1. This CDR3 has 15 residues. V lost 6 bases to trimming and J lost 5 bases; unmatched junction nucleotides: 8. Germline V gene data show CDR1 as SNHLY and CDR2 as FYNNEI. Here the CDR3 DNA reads TGTGCCAGCAGAGTAACAGGGGGCAGGTATCAGCCCCAGCATTTT. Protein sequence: CASRVTGGRYQPQHF.

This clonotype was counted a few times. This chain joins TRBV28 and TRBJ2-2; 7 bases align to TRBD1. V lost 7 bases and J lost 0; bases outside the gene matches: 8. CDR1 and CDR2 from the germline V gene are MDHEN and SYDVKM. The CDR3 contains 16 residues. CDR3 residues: CASMGIDRANTGELFF. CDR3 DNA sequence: TGTGCCAGCATGGGGATAGACAGGGCGAACACCGGGGAGCTGTTTTTT. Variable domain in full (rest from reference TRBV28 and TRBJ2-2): DVKVTQSSRYLVKRTGEKVFLECVQDMDHENMFWYRQDPGLGLRLIYFSYDVKMKEKGDIPEGYSVSREKKERFSLILESASTNQTSMYLCASMGIDRANTGELFFGEGSRLTVL.

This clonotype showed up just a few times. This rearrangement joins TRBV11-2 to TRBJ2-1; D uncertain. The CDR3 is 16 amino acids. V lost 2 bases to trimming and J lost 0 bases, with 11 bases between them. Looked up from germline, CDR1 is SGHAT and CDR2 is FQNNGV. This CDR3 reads CASSLWDFRSYNEQFF. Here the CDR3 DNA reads TGTGCCAGCAGCTTATGGGATTTTCGCTCCTACAATGAGCAGTTCTTC.

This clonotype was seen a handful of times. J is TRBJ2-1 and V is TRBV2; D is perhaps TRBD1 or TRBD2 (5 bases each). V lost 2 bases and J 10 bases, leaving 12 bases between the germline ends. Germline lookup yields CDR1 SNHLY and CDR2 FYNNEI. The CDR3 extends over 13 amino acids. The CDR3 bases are TGTGCCAGCAGTGAATCGCCCGGGGCGGAGCAGTTCTTC. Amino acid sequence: CASSESPGAEQFF. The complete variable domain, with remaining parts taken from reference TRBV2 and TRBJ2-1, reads EPEVTQTPSHQVTQMGQEVILRCVPISNHLYFYWYRQILGQKVEFLVSFYNNEISEKSEIFDDQFSVERPDGSNFTLKIRSTKLEDSAMYFCASSESPGAEQFFGPGTRLTVL.

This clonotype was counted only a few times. CDR3 protein: CASSPENREVYNEQFF. The CDR3 DNA sequence: TGTGCCAGCAGTCCTGAGAATCGGGAGGTCTACAATGAGCAGTTCTTC. This chain connects TRBV28 to TRBJ2-1; 7 nucleotides align to TRBD2. Germline values: CDR1 MDHEN, CDR2 SYDVKM. CDR3 length: 16 amino acids. Trimming cost V 5 bases and J 3 bases; bases outside gene matches: 10.

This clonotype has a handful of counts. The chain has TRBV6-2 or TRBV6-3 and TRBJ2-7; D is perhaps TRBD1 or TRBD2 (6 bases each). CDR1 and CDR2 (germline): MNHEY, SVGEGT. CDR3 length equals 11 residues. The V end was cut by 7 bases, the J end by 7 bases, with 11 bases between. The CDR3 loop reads CASIRGEEQYF. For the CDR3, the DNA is TGTGCCAGCATTAGGGGGGAAGAGCAGTACTTC.

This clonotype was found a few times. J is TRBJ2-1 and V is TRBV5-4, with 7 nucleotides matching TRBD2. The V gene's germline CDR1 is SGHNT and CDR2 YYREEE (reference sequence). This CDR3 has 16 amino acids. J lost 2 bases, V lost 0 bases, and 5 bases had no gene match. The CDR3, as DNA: TGTGCCAGCAGCTTGGATGCGGGAGCCCCCTACAATGAGCAGTTCTTC. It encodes CASSLDAGAPYNEQFF.

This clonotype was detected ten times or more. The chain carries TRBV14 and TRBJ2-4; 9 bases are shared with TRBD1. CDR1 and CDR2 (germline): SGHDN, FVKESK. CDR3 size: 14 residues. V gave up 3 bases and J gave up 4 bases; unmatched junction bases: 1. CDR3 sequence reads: CASSQGQGKNIQYF. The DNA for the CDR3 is TGTGCCAGCAGCCAGGGACAGGGTAAAAACATTCAGTACTTC.

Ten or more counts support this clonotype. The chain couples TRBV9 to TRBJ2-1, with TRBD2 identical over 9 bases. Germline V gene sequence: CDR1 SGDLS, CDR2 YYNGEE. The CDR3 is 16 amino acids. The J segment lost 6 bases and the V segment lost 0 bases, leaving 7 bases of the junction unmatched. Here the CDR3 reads CASSVGAGGLGNEQFF. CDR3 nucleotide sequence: TGTGCCAGCAGCGTAGGCGCGGGAGGGTTGGGCAATGAGCAGTTCTTC. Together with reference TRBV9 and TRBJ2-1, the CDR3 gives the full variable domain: DSGVTQTPKHLITATGQRVTLRCSPRSGDLSVYWYQQSLDQGLQFLIQYYNGEERAKGNILERFSAQQFPDLHSELNLSSLELGDSALYFCASSVGAGGLGNEQFFGPGTRLTVL.

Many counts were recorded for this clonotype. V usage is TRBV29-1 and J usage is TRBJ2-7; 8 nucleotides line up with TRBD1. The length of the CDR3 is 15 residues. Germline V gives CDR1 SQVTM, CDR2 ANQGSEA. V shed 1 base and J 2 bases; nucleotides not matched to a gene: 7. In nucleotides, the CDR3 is TGCAGCGTTGAAGGCCGGACAGGGTCCCCCTACGAGCAGTACTTC. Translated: CSVEGRTGSPYEQYF.

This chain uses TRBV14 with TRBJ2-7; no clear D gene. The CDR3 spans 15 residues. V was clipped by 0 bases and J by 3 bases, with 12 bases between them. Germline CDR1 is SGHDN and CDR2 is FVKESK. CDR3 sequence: CASSQDQQSIYEQYF. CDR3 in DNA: TGTGCCAGCAGCCAAGATCAACAGTCTATCTACGAGCAGTACTTC.

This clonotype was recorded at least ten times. CDR3 region: CASSLAPGYNEQFF. In nucleotides, the CDR3 is TGTGCCAGCAGCTTAGCCCCAGGTTACAATGAGCAGTTCTTC. V gene TRBV11-2 combines with J gene TRBJ2-1; no reliable D call. Trimming stripped 1 base from V and 4 bases from J, with 8 bases between. CDR3 length: 14 amino acids. Germline assignment: CDR1 SGHAT and CDR2 FQNNGV.

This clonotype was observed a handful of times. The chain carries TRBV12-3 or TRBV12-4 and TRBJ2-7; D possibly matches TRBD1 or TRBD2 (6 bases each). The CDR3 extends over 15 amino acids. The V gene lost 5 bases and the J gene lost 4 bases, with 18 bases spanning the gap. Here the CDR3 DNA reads TGTGCCAGCAGTCCATTGGAGGGCAGGGGTTACGAGCAGTACTTC. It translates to CASSPLEGRGYEQYF.